The 7 T cell receptor beta chains in this list originate from one sample, sequenced in a study of T cell responses to AZD1222 COVID-19 vaccine. Generated by immunoSEQ multiplex PCR, the TCRdb table keeps only in-frame clones and is missing some. The sample has 100,000 to 150,000 clones; roughly 90% are singletons. The sequencing here drew on peripheral blood, taken on day 0 of AZD1222 vaccination. Source of these receptors: an adult in good health.

The chain combines TRBV10-3 with TRBJ1-4, with D perhaps TRBD1 (5 bases). The CDR3 extends over 15 amino acids. Germline V gene lookup returns CDR1 ENHRY and CDR2 SYGVKD. V was shortened by 2 bases and J by 1 base, with 8 bases between the two germline ends. This CDR3 reads CAISEPGGTNEKLFF. As DNA, the CDR3 is TGTGCCATCAGTGAGCCGGGGGGAACTAATGAAAAACTGTTTTTT.

V gene TRBV19 combines with J gene TRBJ1-2; unclear D gene. V lost 5 bases and J lost 3, with 13 bases in between. This CDR3 has 14 amino acids. Germline V gene sequence: CDR1 LNHDA, CDR2 SQIVND (reference sequence). The CDR3 spells CASSRGRWDYGYTF. The CDR3 bases are TGTGCCAGTAGTCGAGGGAGGTGGGACTATGGCTACACCTTC.

This clone was counted only a few times. V is TRBV30 and J is TRBJ1-2; 7 nucleotides match TRBD1. After removal of 0 bases from V and 3 bases from J, the junction contained 4 bases not matched to a gene. Germline CDR1 reads GTSNPN; CDR2 reads SVGIG (reference sequence). CDR3 size: 14 residues. CDR3 region: CAWSVSRGDYGYTF. The CDR3 DNA reads as TGTGCCTGGAGTGTCAGCAGGGGGGACTATGGCTACACCTTC.

This rearrangement joins TRBV11-1 to TRBJ2-7; unclear D gene. This CDR3 comprises 16 residues. The germline V and J ends were trimmed by 2 bases and 0 bases, with 14 bases remaining between them. Germline CDR1 SGHAT, CDR2 FQDESV (reference sequence). The CDR3 nucleotides read TGTGCCAGCAGCTTAATCTCCACCGTATCCTCCTACGAGCAGTACTTC. Amino acids: CASSLISTVSSYEQYF.

The rearrangement links TRBV27 to TRBJ2-3, with 8 positions matching TRBD1. CDR3 size: 13 residues. J gave up 0 bases and V 10 bases, and 3 bases lay outside the gene matches. The germline V gene encodes CDR1 MNHEY and CDR2 SMNVEV (reference sequence). The CDR3 loop reads CATRTGSTDTQYF. CDR3 bases: TGTGCCACCAGGACAGGGAGCACAGATACGCAGTATTTT.

The rearrangement links TRBV6-6 to TRBJ2-3, with 11 nucleotides matching TRBD1. Looked up from germline, CDR1 is MNHNY and CDR2 is SVGAGI (reference sequence). This CDR3 contains 17 residues. With V trimmed by 6 bases and J by 4 bases, 12 bases remained unmatched. The CDR3 reads CASSRRSGTGGSDTQYF. CDR3 sequence (DNA): TGTGCCAGCAGCCGACGTTCCGGGACAGGGGGATCAGATACGCAGTATTTT.

The chain is built from TRBV6-5 and TRBJ2-5, with D perhaps TRBD2 (5 bases). Between the trimmed V and J ends, which lost 2 bases and 2 bases, there was a span of 12 bases. CDR1 and CDR2 (germline): MNHEY, SVGAGI. The CDR3 contains 15 residues. This chain's CDR3 is CASSYPPREQETQYF. CDR3 in DNA: TGTGCCAGCAGTTACCCCCCCCGGGAACAAGAGACCCAGTACTTC.